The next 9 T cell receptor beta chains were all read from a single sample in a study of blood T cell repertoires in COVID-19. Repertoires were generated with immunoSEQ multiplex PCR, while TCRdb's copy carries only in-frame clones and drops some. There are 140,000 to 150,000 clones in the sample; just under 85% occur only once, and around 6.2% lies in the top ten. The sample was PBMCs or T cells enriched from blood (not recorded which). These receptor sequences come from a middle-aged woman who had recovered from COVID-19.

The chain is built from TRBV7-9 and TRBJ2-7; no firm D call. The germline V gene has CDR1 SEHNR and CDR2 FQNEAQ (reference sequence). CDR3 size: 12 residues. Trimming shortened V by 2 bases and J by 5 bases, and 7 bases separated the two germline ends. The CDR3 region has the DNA TGTGCCAGCAGCTTACTTTTTGACGAGCAGTACTTC. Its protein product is CASSLLFDEQYF.

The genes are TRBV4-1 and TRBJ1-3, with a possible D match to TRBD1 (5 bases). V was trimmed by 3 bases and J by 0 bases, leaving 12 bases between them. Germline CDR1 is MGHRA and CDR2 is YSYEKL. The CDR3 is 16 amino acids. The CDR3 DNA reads TGCGCCAGCAGCCAGGCCCAGGGAACCTCTGGAAACACCATATATTTT. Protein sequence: CASSQAQGTSGNTIYF.

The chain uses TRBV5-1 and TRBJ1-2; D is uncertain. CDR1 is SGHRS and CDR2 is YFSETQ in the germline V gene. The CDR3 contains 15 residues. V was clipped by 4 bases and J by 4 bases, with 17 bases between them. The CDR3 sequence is CASSPTPATFYGYTF. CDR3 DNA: TGCGCCAGCAGCCCTACGCCCGCTACTTTCTATGGCTACACCTTC.

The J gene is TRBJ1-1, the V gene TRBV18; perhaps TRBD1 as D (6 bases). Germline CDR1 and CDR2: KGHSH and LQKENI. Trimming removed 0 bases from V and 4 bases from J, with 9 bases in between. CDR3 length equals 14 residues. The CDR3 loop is CASSPPEGGTEAFF. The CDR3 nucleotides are TGTGCCAGCTCACCACCCGAAGGGGGCACTGAAGCTTTCTTT.

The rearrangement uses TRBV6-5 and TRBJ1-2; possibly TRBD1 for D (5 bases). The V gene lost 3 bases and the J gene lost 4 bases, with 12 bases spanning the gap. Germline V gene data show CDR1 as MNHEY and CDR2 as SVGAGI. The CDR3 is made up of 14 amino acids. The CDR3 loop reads CASSYPTGSYGYTF. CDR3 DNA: TGTGCCAGCAGTTATCCCACAGGTAGCTATGGCTACACCTTC.

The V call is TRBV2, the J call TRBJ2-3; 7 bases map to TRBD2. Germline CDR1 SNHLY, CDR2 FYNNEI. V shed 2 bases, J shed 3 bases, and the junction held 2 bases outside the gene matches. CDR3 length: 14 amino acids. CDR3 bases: TGTGCCAGCAGTGAAACCGGGGGGACAGATACGCAGTATTTT. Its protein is CASSETGGTDTQYF.

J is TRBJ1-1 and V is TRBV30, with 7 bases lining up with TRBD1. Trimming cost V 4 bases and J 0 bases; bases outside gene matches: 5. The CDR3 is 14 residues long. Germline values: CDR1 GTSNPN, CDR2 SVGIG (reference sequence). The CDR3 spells CAWTQGTVNTEAFF. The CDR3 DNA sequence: TGTGCCTGGACTCAAGGGACAGTGAACACTGAAGCTTTCTTT.

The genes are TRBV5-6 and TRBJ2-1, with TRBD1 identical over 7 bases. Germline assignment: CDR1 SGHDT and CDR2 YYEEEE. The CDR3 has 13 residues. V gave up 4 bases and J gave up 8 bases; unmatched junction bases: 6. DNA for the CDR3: TGTGCCAGCAGCCAGACAGGGTTATATGAGCAGTTCTTC. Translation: CASSQTGLYEQFF.

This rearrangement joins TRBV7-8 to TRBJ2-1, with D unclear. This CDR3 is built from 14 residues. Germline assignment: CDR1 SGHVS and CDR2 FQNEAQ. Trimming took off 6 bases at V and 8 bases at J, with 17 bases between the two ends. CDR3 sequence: CASSPPTLADEQFF. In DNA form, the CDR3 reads TGTGCCAGCAGTCCCCCCACGTTGGCTGATGAGCAGTTCTTC.